This T cell receptor beta chain comes out of a study of cytomegalovirus exposure and HLA in healthy donors. Study results and caveats: It was reported that TCR beta sequences correctly inferred the HLA-A and HLA-B alleles for most subjects. A link between a missense DCLRE1C variant and TCR beta V- and J-gene trimming emerged from a later analysis. Follow-up analysis found HLA locus-dependent TCR association rates, highest for DRB1 and lowest for HLA-C.

Points on this clone: The target antigen is unknown.

Primers included in the PCR were 60 Vbeta and 13 Jbeta primers. Assay: immunoSEQ multiplex PCR; the TCRdb copy retains only in-frame clones and omits some. There are about 98,000 clones in the sample; around 81% occur only once, and under 4% lies in the top ten. Trimming left V 3 bases short and J 4 bases short, with 16 bases between. The CDR3 runs to 15 residues. Germline values: CDR1 LNHDA, CDR2 SQIVND (reference sequence). This sequence was found in a female donor in good health and CMV-seropositive. The material sequenced was PBMCs. The chain joins TRBV19 to TRBJ2-7; perhaps TRBD2 as D (6 bases). DNA for the CDR3: TGTGCCAGTAGTATTCCTACGGGAGACATTTACGAGCAGTACTTC. Its translation: CASSIPTGDIYEQYF.